The clone carrying this T cell receptor (beta chain) was seen ten or more times. Sequencing used immunoSEQ multiplex PCR; TCRdb keeps in-frame clones, though not all of them. Found here are 120,000 or so clones, around 90% of them singletons; the top ten hold 7.7%. This record belongs to a study of blood T cell repertoires in COVID-19. The CDR3 sequence is 14 residues long. V dropped 2 bases and J dropped 6; count of bases not matched to a gene: 3. Germline V gene data show CDR1 as PRHDT and CDR2 as FYEKMQ (reference sequence). The clonotype comes from a human donor in a cohort sampled during active COVID-19. The chain recombines TRBV13 with TRBJ1-1; TRBD1 aligns across 10 bases. The source material was peripheral blood. In nucleotides, the CDR3 is TGTGCCAGCAGCTTAAGACAGGGGGCAGCTGAAGCTTTCTTT. Translating it yields CASSLRQGAAEAFF.